These 22 T cell receptor beta chains originate from one sample sequenced in a study of PD-1 blockade in mismatch repair-deficient tumors (dated by TCRdb to 2016 to 2017). Libraries were built with the immunoSEQ multiplex PCR assay. Sourced from immuneACCESS, this table was stored by TCRdb with only in-frame sequences that have V and J called. A share of the clones is absent; for the studies checked, an unresolved V gene accounts for under half, and the remainder has no known explanation. The sample records about 120,000 clones, roughly 80% of which are singletons. Around 4.7% of the sample comes from the top ten. This specimen was peripheral blood, taken 60 weeks after starting pembrolizumab. These receptors all stem from an adult with mismatch repair-deficient cancer.

V is TRBV11-1 and J is TRBJ2-1; 14 bases line up with TRBD2. Germline CDR1 and CDR2: SGHAT and FQDESV (reference sequence). The ends lost 4 bases at V and 10 bases at J; junction bases unmatched: 9. The length of the CDR3 is 16 residues. The CDR3 coding sequence is TGTGCCAGCAGCTCCAGACTAGCGGGAGGGCCGGAAGAGCAGTTCTTC. It codes for CASSSRLAGGPEEQFF.

This clone appeared a few times. The V gene is TRBV27, the J gene TRBJ1-1; D perhaps matches TRBD1 (5 bases). CDR1 MNHEY and CDR2 SMNVEV come from the germline V gene (reference sequence). Trimming removed 6 bases from V and 6 bases from J, with 8 bases in between. The CDR3 loop spans 11 amino acids. The CDR3 here is CASRQGSEAFF. CDR3 in DNA: TGTGCCAGCAGGCAGGGTTCTGAAGCTTTCTTT.

The gene calls are TRBV4-1 and TRBJ1-1, with 7 bases lining up with TRBD1. CDR3 length: 13 amino acids. Germline loops: CDR1 MGHRA, CDR2 YSYEKL. Trimming took 1 base from V and 10 from J; bases not matched to a gene: 6. Written as DNA, the CDR3 is TGCGCCAGCAGCCAAGTGACGCAGGGGGGAGCTTTCTTT. Its protein is CASSQVTQGGAFF.

This clone was seen at least ten times. The V and J genes are TRBV21-1 and TRBJ1-5. TRBV21-1 is shown as a pseudogene. CDR3 length: 15 residues. The DNA of the CDR3 is TGTGCCAGCATCGCGGACCGTGGGCGCAATCAGCCCCAGCATTTT. Protein product: CASIADRGRNQPQHF.

This clone has more than one count but fewer than ten. The DNA of the CDR3 is TGTGCCAGCAGCTTAGCGGGAGGGCCGGAAGAGCAGTACTTC. Residues: CASSLAGGPEEQYF. This chain uses TRBV11-2 with TRBJ2-7; the match to TRBD2 covers 8 bases. The trim removed 1 base at V and 7 bases at J, leaving 6 bases unmatched. This CDR3 is built from 14 residues. The V gene's germline CDR1 is SGHAT and CDR2 FQNNGV.

In its sample, this clone was seen once. The chain is built from TRBV4-1 and TRBJ2-7, with 8 positions matching TRBD2. Germline lookup yields CDR1 MGHRA and CDR2 YSYEKL. Trimming removed 2 bases from V and 2 bases from J; junction bases left unmatched: 2. The CDR3 totals 14 residues. The chain's CDR3 is CASSQIGRAYEQYF. CDR3 sequence (DNA): TGCGCCAGCAGCCAAATCGGGAGGGCCTACGAGCAGTACTTC.

This chain uses TRBV15 with TRBJ2-1, with TRBD2 identical over 12 bases. V gave up 1 base and J gave up 3 bases; unmatched junction bases: 1. In germline, CDR1 is LNHNV, CDR2 YYDKDF (reference sequence). The CDR3 consists of 16 residues. In DNA, the CDR3 is TGTGCCACCAGCAGAGGGACTAGCGGGGTCTACAATGAGCAGTTCTTC. Translation: CATSRGTSGVYNEQFF.

The rearrangement uses TRBV9 and TRBJ2-1; D ambiguous. This CDR3 region has 15 residues. V lost 4 bases and J lost 2, with 13 bases in between. The germline V gene has CDR1 SGDLS and CDR2 YYNGEE. The CDR3 nucleotides read TGTGCCAGCAGCCCCGGACCAGATACCTACAATGAGCAGTTCTTC. The encoded protein is CASSPGPDTYNEQFF.

CDR3 bases: TGTGCCAGCAGCTTAGTAGTTGGGTTAGCCGGGGCCAAAAACATTCAGTACTTC. Protein product: CASSLVVGLAGAKNIQYF. This chain links TRBV7-2 with TRBJ2-4; D is ambiguous. Trimming removed 1 base at V and 1 base at J, with 17 bases between. The germline V gene encodes CDR1 SGHTA and CDR2 FQGNSA. This CDR3 has 18 amino acids.

V usage is TRBV7-6 and J usage is TRBJ2-1; 7 bases line up with TRBD1. The germline V gene encodes CDR1 SGHVS and CDR2 FNYEAQ. CDR3 size: 15 residues. Trimming at V came to 4 bases and at J to 4 bases, leaving 7 bases not matched to a gene. The CDR3 here is CASSYGTDLYNEQFF. The CDR3 DNA is TGTGCCAGCAGCTACGGGACAGACCTTTACAATGAGCAGTTCTTC.

The chain uses TRBV30 and TRBJ2-7; 7 bases are a match to TRBD2. The CDR3 length is 13 residues. Germline assignment: CDR1 GTSNPN and CDR2 SVGIG (reference sequence). J lost 5 bases, V lost 0 bases, and 4 bases had no gene match. CDR3 sequence: CAWSVSGGNEQYF. The CDR3 coding sequence is TGTGCCTGGAGTGTGTCGGGAGGCAACGAGCAGTACTTC.

This CDR3 is CASSVSEGTEAFF. CDR3 sequence (DNA): TGTGCCAGCAGCGTATCTGAGGGGACTGAAGCTTTCTTT. The chain uses TRBV9 and TRBJ1-1, with a possible D match to TRBD1 (5 bases). Trimming took off 1 base at V and 5 bases at J, with 9 bases between the two ends. Germline values: CDR1 SGDLS, CDR2 YYNGEE. CDR3 size: 13 residues.

J is TRBJ2-5 and V is TRBV6-6, with D perhaps TRBD2 (6 bases). This CDR3 comprises 12 residues. CDR1 is MNHNY and CDR2 is SVGAGI in the germline V gene (reference sequence). Trimming removed 5 bases from V and 5 bases from J, with 9 bases in between. The DNA of the CDR3 is TGTGCCAGCAGTCGCCGGGGGGAGACCCAGTACTTC. Translating gives CASSRRGETQYF.

V and J are TRBV5-5 and TRBJ2-7; D is ambiguous. The germline CDR1 and CDR2 sequences are SGHKS and YYEKEE (reference sequence). The V and J ends lost 6 bases and 0 bases respectively, with 16 bases between them. CDR3 size: 15 residues. The CDR3 DNA follows: TGTGCCAGCACCGATCCCTCTAGTCCCTCCTACGAGCAGTACTTC. Translated: CASTDPSSPSYEQYF.

This chain joins TRBV11-2 and TRBJ2-2, with D tentatively TRBD1 or TRBD2 (5 bases each). Germline V gene sequence: CDR1 SGHAT, CDR2 FQNNGV. With 5 bases removed from V and 4 bases from J, the gap between germline ends came to 11 bases. The CDR3 spans 14 residues. CDR3 DNA sequence: TGTGCCAGCAGCACGGGACCGACCACCGGGGAGCTGTTTTTT. It specifies CASSTGPTTGELFF.

This clone was found a few times. The rearrangement links TRBV7-8 to TRBJ1-1, with D unresolved. Germline V CDR1 and CDR2: SGHVS, FQNEAQ. The CDR3 has 13 amino acids. With 2 bases removed from V and 8 bases from J, the gap between germline ends came to 12 bases. The CDR3 nucleotides are TGTGCCAGCAGCTTATATTACACCTCCGAAGCTTTCTTT. Translated, it gives CASSLYYTSEAFF.

The J gene is TRBJ2-5, the V gene TRBV13; the D is unclear. V shed 6 bases and J shed 3 bases, with 14 bases lying between them. This CDR3 has 14 amino acids. The V gene's germline CDR1 is PRHDT and CDR2 FYEKMQ (reference sequence). CDR3 nucleotides: TGTGCCAGCAGGGAGATCGGCAGTAAAGAGACCCAGTACTTC. Translating it yields CASREIGSKETQYF.

The chain is built from TRBV2 and TRBJ2-7; the match to TRBD2 covers 9 bases. Germline CDR1 SNHLY, CDR2 FYNNEI. The length of the CDR3 is 19 residues. V lost 1 base and J lost 2; bases outside the gene matches: 15. The CDR3 here is CASSEGVWREGRSAYEQYF. DNA for the CDR3: TGTGCCAGCAGTGAAGGGGTCTGGCGGGAGGGCCGTTCTGCCTACGAGCAGTACTTC.

The rearrangement joins TRBV30 to TRBJ1-1; TRBD1 is a possible D gene (6 bases). Germline CDR1 and CDR2: GTSNPN and SVGIG (reference sequence). This CDR3 spans 12 amino acids. V lost 3 bases to trimming and J lost 6 bases, with 11 bases between them. CDR3 coding DNA: TGTGCCTGGAGCGGGAGGACAGCTGAAGCTTTCTTT. It yields the protein CAWSGRTAEAFF.

The rearrangement joins TRBV6-4 to TRBJ1-2; 7 bases are a match to TRBD1. Germline assignment: CDR1 MRHNA and CDR2 SNTAGT. J was trimmed by 0 bases and V by 6 bases; bases with no gene match: 4. This CDR3 comprises 14 residues. CDR3 in amino acids: CASSPGQSNYGYTF. Here the CDR3 DNA reads TGTGCCAGCAGCCCGGGACAGTCTAACTATGGCTACACCTTC.

The CDR3 region is CASNGLSYEQYF. The CDR3 DNA reads TGTGCCTCTAACGGGCTGTCCTACGAGCAGTACTTC. The chain employs TRBV30 and TRBJ2-7; no definite D call. Trimming took 7 bases from V and 1 from J, leaving 11 bases between them. The germline CDR1 and CDR2 sequences are GTSNPN and SVGIG (reference sequence). CDR3 length: 12 residues.

About this clone: One junction end does not reproduce the germline sequence, and a read error may be involved. The chain links TRBV7-7 to TRBJ2-7, with TRBD1 identical over 7 bases. Germline V gives CDR1 SSHAT, CDR2 FNYEAQ (reference sequence). The CDR3 sequence is 13 residues long. CDR3 protein: CASSRDSHSEQYF. The CDR3 nucleotides are TGTGCTAGCAGCCGGGACAGCCACAGCGAGCAGTACTTC.